This T cell receptor (beta chain) was observed in a study of T cells in women clearing cervical HPV infection. Overall study context: Case blood was drawn when the lesion was first found; control blood after infection became undetectable.

Concerning this clone: The read stops 3 residues short of the end of the CDR3; the missing end is completed from the germline J gene.

The V and J ends lost 5 bases and 1 base respectively, with 5 bases between them. This CDR3 comprises 12 residues. CDR1 and CDR2 from the germline V gene are SEHNR and FQNEAQ (reference sequence). TCR beta CDR3 amplified by multiplex PCR from roughly 1,100 ng genomic DNA. Produced via immunoSEQ multiplex PCR; TCRdb's table is partial and in-frame only. In total, the table holds roughly 30,000 clones. HPV was found by MY09/MY11 PCR and dot-blot genotyping. The sequence was obtained from a woman aged 18 to 75 with a cervical HPV16 infection that either progressed to CIN3+ or cleared (not recorded which). Sequenced: blood buffy coat. This chain connects TRBV7-9 to TRBJ1-1; D not resolved. This CDR3 reads CASSAKNTEAFF. The DNA read from the CDR3 is TGTGCCAGCAGCGCGAAGAACACTGAA.